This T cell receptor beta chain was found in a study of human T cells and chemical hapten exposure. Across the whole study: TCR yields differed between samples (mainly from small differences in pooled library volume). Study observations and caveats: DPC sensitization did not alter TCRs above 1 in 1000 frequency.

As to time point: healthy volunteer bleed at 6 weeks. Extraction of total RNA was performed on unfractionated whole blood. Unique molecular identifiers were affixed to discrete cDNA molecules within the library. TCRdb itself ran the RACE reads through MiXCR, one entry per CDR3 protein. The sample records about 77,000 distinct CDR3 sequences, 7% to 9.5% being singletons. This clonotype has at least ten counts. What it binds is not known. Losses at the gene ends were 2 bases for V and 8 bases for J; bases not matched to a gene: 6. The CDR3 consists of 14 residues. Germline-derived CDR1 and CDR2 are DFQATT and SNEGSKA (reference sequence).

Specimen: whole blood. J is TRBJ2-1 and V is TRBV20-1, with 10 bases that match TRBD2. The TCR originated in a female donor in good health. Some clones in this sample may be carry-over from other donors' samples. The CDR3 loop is CSARLAGAVDEQFF. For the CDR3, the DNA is TGCAGTGCTAGACTAGCGGGGGCTGTCGATGAGCAGTTCTTC.